The TCR beta chain described here comes from a study of blood T cell repertoires in COVID-19 (dated by TCRdb to the early 2020s). For the study in its entirety: Samples from collaborators originated in the United States, Italy and Spain and spanned both the acute and convalescent phases of COVID-19. The material from the prospective study consisted of cDNA or gDNA derived from T cells, B-cell-depleted T cells, or PBMCs. The dataset comprised deeply sampled blood TCRbeta repertoires from subjects exposed to, actively infected with, or recovered from COVID-19. The repertoires were released in a freely available public database intended as a resource for research on the immune response to SARS-CoV-2. Samples were obtained from the ongoing ImmuneRACE study (first 160 participants) and from over 1,000 subjects provided by 6 global collaborators. The sample metadata nearly always contained a de-identified subject ID, COVID-19 status, age in years and sex. Where available, HLA class I and class II types were taken from metadata supplied by the sample provider and were not determined by assay-based typing.

Participants in the prospective study were enrolled through a virtual design, were aged about 18 to 89 years, and lived in 24 United States geographic areas. In the prospective study, participants were assigned to cohorts based on the clinical history participants reported in a screening survey and a study questionnaire. Recovered participants in ImmuneRACE Cohort 3 were defined by two consecutive negative NP/OP PCR tests, clearance by a healthcare professional, or resolution of symptoms. In the prospective study, mobile phlebotomists collected whole blood, serum and a nasopharyngeal or oropharyngeal swab from each participant. Additional blood draws and questionnaires over an approximately 2-month period could optionally be provided by prospective study participants. Blood samples from the prospective study were shipped frozen or at room temperature prior to DNA extraction. TCRbeta CDR3 regions were amplified from genomic DNA using the immunoSEQ Assay, a bias-controlled multiplex PCR. The authors' analysis ran thus. The number of nucleated cells in each sample was estimated by amplification of reference gene primers within the assay. Sequence reads were collapsed and filtered to measure the absolute abundance of every unique TCRbeta CDR3 rearrangement. For each sample, productive Simpson clonality was calculated by taking the square root of Simpson's diversity index across productive rearrangements. TCRdb's version of the immuneACCESS table is confined to in-frame rearrangements and falls short of the full clone set. An unresolved V gene accounts for under half of the shortfall where checked; the remainder is of unknown origin. V and J calls and clone size are those listed in that table; D and trimming were worked out from the DNA. This sample is represented by 150,000 to 200,000 clones; about nine tenths of them were singletons. The leading ten clones occupy approximately 2.4% of the sample.

Concerning this clone: Its antigen is unknown. Base qualities are not recorded, but no much larger clone differs from it by a single base.

The paper's findings and limits, for the study overall: Clinical and demographic metadata were provided uncurated, with the amount varying by source and participant.

Including cysteine and phenylalanine, the CDR3 has 19 amino acids. CDR3 DNA only is kept here, 57 bases in frame from base 1. Here V drops 0 bases and J drops 1 base, and the junction holds 6 bases not matched to any gene. The germline V gene provides CDR1 SGHDN and CDR2 FVKESK. The material sequenced was PBMCs or T cells enriched from blood (not recorded which). This clonotype was sampled from a woman between 25 and 40 years old who had recovered from COVID-19. Here the chain combines TRBV14 and TRBJ2-1, and 13 bases in between align with TRBD2. The nucleotide sequence reads TGTGCCAGCAGCCAAGATGGACTAGCGGGAGATTGGTCCTACAATGAGCAGTTCTTC. This encodes CASSQDGLAGDWSYNEQFF.